These 29 T cell receptor beta chains originate from one sample sequenced in a study of tumor-infiltrating lymphocytes in primary liver carcinoma. RNA isolated from unsorted whole blood supplied the blood RNA, with germline DNA also extracted. TCR beta cDNA was reverse-transcribed from 500 ng of total RNA. The reaction used a constant-region primer and ProtoScript II reverse transcriptase. Researchers made the TCR beta libraries by running three nested multiplex PCR rounds with slightly modified ARM-PCR. Running nine to ten cycles apiece, the first two PCR rounds relied on TRBV1-TRBV30 forward primers together with a C-beta reverse primer. TCRdb reprocessed the multiplex PCR reads via MiXCR and lists one record per CDR3 protein. This sample has 190,000 or so distinct CDR3 sequences, with about 61% found just once. Input material: peripheral blood. The receptors here all came from a woman aged 55-69 years with primary liver carcinoma and hepatitis B virus infection.

Turning to this clonotype: One end of the junction does not line up with germline, which may come from a read error. V and J are TRBV4-2 and TRBJ2-1, with a possible D match to TRBD2 (6 bases). The CDR3 length is 14 residues. Germline values: CDR1 LGHNA, CDR2 YNFKEQ. The CDR3 DNA reads TGTGCCAGCAACCAAGGGACGGGAGTATACGAGCAGTTCTTC. This gives the protein CASNQGTGVYEQFF.

A word on this clonotype: A much larger clone lies one base from this, so it may be a read error. CDR3 sequence reads: CASNQRGSGYEQFF. CDR3 nucleotides: TGCGCCAGCAACCAGAGGGGTTCGGGGTATGAGCAGTTCTTC. V gene TRBV4-1 combines with J gene TRBJ2-1; D tentatively fits TRBD1 or TRBD2 (5 bases each). The CDR3 runs 14 residues. The germline V and J ends were trimmed by 7 bases and 8 bases, with 18 bases remaining between them. CDR1 and CDR2 from the germline V gene are MGHRA and YSYEKL.

The chain uses TRBV6-6 and TRBJ1-6, with D possibly being TRBD1 (5 bases). Looked up from germline, CDR1 is MNHNY and CDR2 is SVGAGI (reference sequence). This CDR3 spans 14 amino acids. The V end lost 5 bases, the J end lost 7 bases, and 12 bases lay between the germline ends. CDR3 amino acids: CASSISGPNSPLHF. The DNA for the CDR3 is TGTGCCAGCAGTATTTCGGGACCCAATTCACCCCTCCACTTT.

This clonotype was counted only a few times. J is TRBJ1-2 and V is TRBV6-1; possible D gene TRBD1, 5 bases. CDR1 and CDR2 (germline): MNHNS, SASEGT. The V end was cut by 0 bases, the J end by 8 bases, with 16 bases between. CDR3 length: 15 residues. CDR3 protein: CASSEAQGSPRGYTF. CDR3 bases: TGTGCCAGCAGTGAAGCCCAGGGTTCCCCAAGGGGCTACACCTTC.

This clonotype was observed at least ten times. This rearrangement joins TRBV11-2 to TRBJ2-7; D is possibly TRBD1 (6 bases). V lost 3 bases, J lost 3 bases, and 15 bases lay in between. Germline assignment: CDR1 SGHAT and CDR2 FQNNGV. This CDR3 has 15 amino acids. Written as DNA, the CDR3 is TGTGCCAGCAGCTTCGGACAGCCTGGGGGCTACGAGCAGTACTTC. The encoded protein is CASSFGQPGGYEQYF.

Of note for this clonotype: This could be a read error, since a much larger clone is one nucleotide away. The chain employs TRBV12-3 or TRBV12-4 and TRBJ1-1; TRBD1 might be the D (5 bases). V was shortened by 7 bases and J by 8 bases, with 23 bases between the two germline ends. The CDR3 spans 15 residues. CDR3 sequence reads: CASTPPSGVVSEAFF. CDR3 DNA sequence: TGTGCCAGCACTCCCCCCTCGGGGGTGGTTTCCGAAGCTTTCTTT.

This clonotype was detected many times. The chain combines TRBV12-3 or TRBV12-4 with TRBJ2-3, with TRBD2 matching 11 bases. V was pared by 3 bases and J by 5 bases, with 7 bases of the junction left unmatched. This CDR3 spans 16 amino acids. The CDR3 sequence: CASSFVSGRAVDTQYF. The CDR3 DNA reads TGTGCCAGCAGTTTTGTTAGCGGGAGGGCCGTAGATACGCAGTATTTT.

As to this clonotype: The germline gene is not matched at one end of the junction; a read error may be the cause. This chain links TRBV11-1 with TRBJ2-1; 12 bases are shared with TRBD2. The CDR3 is made up of 15 amino acids. Per the germline V gene, CDR1 is SGHAT and CDR2 is FQDESV (reference sequence). CDR3 in DNA: TGTGCCAGCAAAATGAGGACTAGCGGGGAGAATGAACAGTCCTTC. Protein product: CASKMRTSGENEQSF.

Notes on this clonotype: At one end the junction does not follow the germline gene, possibly because of a read error. The genes are TRBV12-3 or TRBV12-4 and TRBJ1-1, with no clear D. The CDR3 has 12 amino acids. CDR3 loop: CASSLGGPEVFF. As DNA, the CDR3 is TGTGCCAGCAGTTTAGGAGGGCCTGAAGTTTTCTTT.

J is TRBJ1-6 and V is TRBV6-5; maybe TRBD1 (5 bases). Trimming removed 10 bases at V and 10 bases at J, with 23 bases between. Per germline, CDR1 MNHEY and CDR2 SVGAGI. The CDR3 runs to 15 residues. The CDR3 DNA sequence: TGTGCCAACAGATCCGACAGAAGGCCCCACTCACCCCTCCACTTT. It encodes CANRSDRRPHSPLHF.

This clonotype was detected many times. V and J are TRBV5-5 and TRBJ1-2; D is undetermined. Germline V gene sequence: CDR1 SGHKS, CDR2 YYEKEE (reference sequence). CDR3 length: 15 amino acids. Trimming removed 2 bases from V and 8 bases from J, with 19 bases in between. The CDR3 reads CASSLRISVERGYTF. The CDR3 nucleotides read TGTGCCAGCAGCTTAAGGATATCGGTTGAGCGGGGCTACACCTTC.

The table lists this clonotype with a few counts. The V call is TRBV5-6, the J call TRBJ2-4; no clear D. CDR3 length: 16 amino acids. Germline values: CDR1 SGHDT, CDR2 YYEEEE. Between the trimmed V and J ends, which lost 0 bases and 2 bases, there was a span of 12 bases. The CDR3 loop reads CASSLDSALPKNIQYF. The CDR3 bases are TGTGCCAGCAGCTTGGATTCGGCACTTCCCAAAAACATTCAGTACTTC.

This clonotype was seen ten or more times. This chain connects TRBV6-5 to TRBJ1-5, with D perhaps TRBD1 (6 bases). V was cut by 8 bases and J by 4 bases, with 18 bases left in between. Germline CDR1 and CDR2: MNHEY and SVGAGI. The CDR3 runs to 15 residues. The CDR3 reads CASGEGGNSNQPQHF. The CDR3 region has the DNA TGTGCCAGCGGTGAGGGGGGTAACTCGAATCAGCCCCAGCATTTT.

Comments on this clonotype: Germline is not matched at one junction end, which may reflect a read error. The J gene is TRBJ2-1, the V gene TRBV11-2; TRBD2 agrees at 13 bases. The germline gives CDR1 SGHAT, CDR2 FQNNGV. The CDR3 is 16 residues long. CDR3 DNA: TGTGCCAGCAGCTGGAGACTAGCGGGAGGATGGTATGAGAAGTTCTTC. This encodes CASSWRLAGGWYEKFF.

The chain has TRBV7-9 and TRBJ1-5; TRBD1 is a possible D gene (6 bases). Trimming took off 1 base at V and 2 bases at J, with 12 bases between the two ends. Germline CDR1 reads SEHNR; CDR2 reads FQNEAQ (reference sequence). The CDR3 totals 16 residues. The DNA of the CDR3 is TGTGCCAGCAGCTTAGAGCCCAAGGGGGGCAATCAGCCCCAGCATTTT. This codes for CASSLEPKGGNQPQHF. Complete variable domain (other parts from reference TRBV7-9 and TRBJ1-5): DTGVSQNPRHKITKRGQNVTFRCDPISEHNRLYWYRQTLGQGPEFLTYFQNEAQLEKSRLLSDRFSAERPKGSFSTLEIQRTEQGDSAMYLCASSLEPKGGNQPQHFGDGTRLSIL.

To note about this clonotype: A read error may account for a junction end that differs from germline. The rearrangement uses TRBV11-2 and TRBJ2-1, with TRBD1 as a possible D gene (5 bases). Germline values: CDR1 SGHAT, CDR2 FQNNGV. The CDR3 runs to 12 residues. This chain's CDR3 is CASSLVIIGESF. CDR3 DNA: TGTGCCAGCAGCTTAGTTATCATAGGGGAATCCTTC.

Notes on this clonotype: At one boundary the junction diverges from the germline segment, which might be a read error. The genes are TRBV4-2 and TRBJ2-7; TRBD2 is a possible D gene (5 bases). The CDR3 has 15 amino acids. The germline V gene encodes CDR1 LGHNA and CDR2 YNFKEQ. This CDR3 reads CASSHDLARPYEQYF. The CDR3 DNA sequence: TGTGCTAGCAGCCATGATCTAGCTAGGCCCTACGAGCAGTACTTC.

This clonotype was seen many times. V gene TRBV11-2 combines with J gene TRBJ1-2; TRBD1 is a possible D gene (6 bases). Trimming pared 3 bases from V and 2 bases from J, leaving 13 bases between. The CDR3 sequence is 15 residues long. Germline V CDR1 and CDR2: SGHAT, FQNNGV. The CDR3 nucleotides read TGTGCCAGCAGCTTCTCGGCAGGGGAGAACTATGGCTACACCTTC. It translates to CASSFSAGENYGYTF.

V and J are TRBV10-3 and TRBJ2-5; tentative D call: TRBD1 (6 bases). Germline lookup yields CDR1 ENHRY and CDR2 SYGVKD. This CDR3 is 14 amino acids long. The ends were cut back, 5 bases at V and 5 bases at J, with 15 bases in the middle. CDR3 sequence: CAISSGPGVETQYF. CDR3 DNA: TGTGCCATCAGTTCTGGACCAGGGGTTGAGACCCAGTACTTC.

V and J are TRBV11-1 and TRBJ2-5; no reliable D call. The CDR3 covers 14 residues. CDR1 SGHAT and CDR2 FQDESV come from the germline V gene (reference sequence). Trimming took 5 bases from V and 5 from J, leaving 15 bases between them. DNA for the CDR3: TGTGCCAGCAGCGAACTTCAAAATCGGGAGACCCAGTACTTC. This translates into CASSELQNRETQYF.

The chain recombines TRBV28 with TRBJ2-1; the match to TRBD1 covers 7 bases. The V and J ends lost 6 bases and 9 bases, in that order; junction bases with no gene match: 11. CDR3 length: 14 amino acids. Per the germline V gene, CDR1 is MDHEN and CDR2 is SYDVKM. CDR3 in amino acids: CASRRTGGFGEQFF. The CDR3 DNA reads TGTGCCAGCAGAAGGACAGGTGGGTTTGGTGAGCAGTTCTTC.

This clonotype came up a few times. The rearrangement uses TRBV30 and TRBJ2-3, with 9 bases fitting TRBD2. Germline CDR1 GTSNPN, CDR2 SVGIG (reference sequence). Unmatched junction bases numbered 10, after V lost 5 bases and J lost 1 base. This CDR3 is 16 amino acids long. The CDR3 protein is CAWGIGTSLGTDTQYF. CDR3 DNA sequence: TGTGCCTGGGGAATTGGGACTAGCCTGGGCACAGATACGCAGTATTTT.

The chain is built from TRBV11-2 and TRBJ2-3, with 10 bases matching TRBD2. Trimming took 5 bases from V and 1 from J; bases not matched to a gene: 18. Germline CDR1 is SGHAT and CDR2 is FQNNGV. The CDR3 contains 20 residues. The CDR3 nucleotides read TGTGCCAGCAGCCCCGTTCGGGCTAGCGGGAGAGGTATGGGCACAGATACGCAGTATTTT. Protein sequence: CASSPVRASGRGMGTDTQYF.

Concerning this clonotype: Given a much more abundant clone one base away, this may be a read error. The chain recombines TRBV5-4 with TRBJ2-3; D gene ambiguous. This CDR3 contains 15 residues. Looked up from germline, CDR1 is SGHNT and CDR2 is YYREEE (reference sequence). Trimming cost V 0 bases and J 4 bases, with 12 bases left between them. The CDR3: CASSLGSRKADTQYF. Here the CDR3 DNA reads TGTGCCAGCAGCTTGGGATCGCGAAAGGCAGATACGCAGTATTTT.

This clonotype was picked up many times. This chain links TRBV29-1 with TRBJ1-1; D perhaps matches TRBD1 (5 bases). The germline V gene encodes CDR1 SQVTM and CDR2 ANQGSEA. CDR3 size: 13 residues. The ends were cut back, 5 bases at V and 4 bases at J, with 14 bases in the middle. DNA for the CDR3: TGCAGCGTTAAGAGCCATGGGGGCACTGAAGCTTTCTTT. Its protein is CSVKSHGGTEAFF.

This clonotype was seen more than once but under ten times. The V gene is TRBV30, the J gene TRBJ2-3, with 8 bases aligning to TRBD2. The CDR3 length is 15 residues. The V gene's germline CDR1 is GTSNPN and CDR2 SVGIG (reference sequence). The J segment lost 2 bases and the V segment lost 1 base, leaving 5 bases of the junction unmatched. The CDR3 DNA reads TGTGCCTGGAGTGATAGCGGGACGATCACAGATACGCAGTATTTT. The encoded protein is CAWSDSGTITDTQYF.

As to this clonotype: The junction and the germline gene differ at one end; a read error may be behind it. The chain employs TRBV7-9 and TRBJ2-7, with D hard to call. CDR1 is SEHNR, CDR2 FQNEAQ, per germline (reference sequence). This CDR3 is 12 amino acids long. The CDR3 is CSSSRPNYEQYF. DNA of the CDR3: TGTTCCAGCAGCAGACCGAACTACGAGCAGTACTTC. The full variable domain, with the rest looked up from reference TRBV7-9 and TRBJ2-7, is DTGVSQNPRHKITKRGQNVTFRCDPISEHNRLYWYRQTLGQGPEFLTYFQNEAQLEKSRLLSDRFSAERPKGSFSTLEIQRTEQGDSAMYLCSSSRPNYEQYFGPGTRLTVT.

Comment on this clonotype: The germline gene is not matched at one end of the junction; a read error may be the cause. This rearrangement joins TRBV11-2 to TRBJ2-7; D remains unclear. Looked up from germline, CDR1 is SGHAT and CDR2 is FQNNGV. CDR3 length: 14 residues. CDR3 amino acids: CASSLEVRPYEQYF. CDR3 coding DNA: TGTGCCAGCAGCTTAGAGGTCCGACCCTACGAGCAATACTTC.

This clonotype was found once. A read error may produce the germline difference seen at one junction end. The rearrangement links TRBV11-2 to TRBJ2-7; weak D call: TRBD1 (5 bases). Germline-derived CDR1 and CDR2 are SGHAT and FQNNGV. This CDR3 is 11 amino acids long. The CDR3 DNA reads as TGTGCCGGCAGCTTAGGGGCCAAGCAATACTTC. It translates to CAGSLGAKQYF. Full variable domain (remainder filled in from reference TRBV11-2 and TRBJ2-7): EAGVAQSPRYKIIEKRQSVAFWCNPISGHATLYWYQQILGQGPKLLIQFQNNGVVDDSQLPKDRFSAERLKGVDSTLKIQPAKLEDSAVYLCAGSLGAKQYFGPGTRLTVT.